Reported below is one T cell receptor (beta chain). No antigen is known for it. The read ends 3 residues early relative to the CDR3; the germline J gene fills the gap. V was clipped by 6 bases and J by 5 bases; unmatched bases: 4. The CDR3 extends over 12 amino acids. Germline V gene data show CDR1 as LNHDA and CDR2 as SQIVND (reference sequence). Profiled with immunoSEQ multiplex PCR; TCRdb holds only in-frame clones, not every one. This table holds about 41,000 clones. These data come from a study of T cells in women clearing cervical HPV infection. Study information: Case blood was drawn a median about 23 weeks after lesion detection. Only a few women had HLA typing results available.

Findings of the study overall: CIN3+ cases had significantly higher TCR repertoire richness than controls, but evenness did not differ.

The sequence came from a woman aged 18-70 years with a cervical HPV16 infection that either progressed to CIN3+ or cleared (not recorded which). The sequenced material came from blood buffy coat. This chain joins TRBV19 and TRBJ2-7, with 7 bases that match TRBD2. The part of the CDR3 DNA that was read is TGTGCCAGTAGCGACGCGGGGGACGAG. Translating it yields CASSDAGDE. The full CDR3 is CASSDAGDEQYF.